These T cell receptor beta chains were read from a single sample in a study of blood T cell repertoires in COVID-19. The data were produced by immunoSEQ multiplex PCR, yet TCRdb's version contains in-frame clones alone and is incomplete. The table has 250,000 to 350,000 clones, 80% to 90% seen once; the top ten hold around 8.9%. Specimen: PBMCs or T cells enriched from blood (not recorded which). These receptors came from a woman aged 18-29 years who had recovered from COVID-19. The CDR3 runs from the conserved cysteine through the conserved F or W. A D gene is named only where the DNA matches it firmly. Part of the rows lack a size; the others show once, few, many or a class for expanded clones.

CDR3: CASSLSGLEASNQPQHF
DNA: TGTGCCAGCAGTTTATCTGGCTTAGAGGCTAGCAATCAGCCCCAGCATTTT
size: many
J: TRBJ1-5
D: -
V: TRBV27

CDR3: CASMRTATNEKLFF
DNA: TGCGCCAGCATGAGGACAGCAACTAATGAAAAACTGTTTTTT
size: -
J: TRBJ1-4
D: -
V: TRBV10-2

CDR3: CASSSHNDGYTF
DNA: TGTGCCAGCAGTTCACACAATGATGGCTACACCTTC
size: few
J: TRBJ1-2
D: -
V: TRBV6-2/TRBV6-3

CDR3: CASGPLAGNSYNEQFF
DNA: TGTGCCAGCGGCCCTCTAGCGGGGAACTCCTACAATGAGCAGTTCTTC
size: -
J: TRBJ2-1
D: TRBD2
V: TRBV9

CDR3: CSVRTGDSGQPQHF
DNA: TGCAGCGTAAGGACAGGGGATTCAGGGCAGCCCCAGCATTTT
size: -
J: TRBJ1-5
D: TRBD1
V: TRBV29-1

CDR3: CASSPGTTQETQYF
DNA: TGCGCCAGCAGCCCGGGGACTACCCAAGAGACCCAGTACTTC
size: -
J: TRBJ2-5
D: TRBD2
V: TRBV5-1

CDR3: CASSFDYGYTF
DNA: TGTGCCAGCAGCTTCGACTATGGCTACACCTTC
size: -
J: TRBJ1-2
D: -
V: TRBV7-9

CDR3: CATSDRSEKLFF
DNA: TGTGCCACCAGTGACAGGTCCGAAAAACTGTTTTTT
size: -
J: TRBJ1-4
D: -
V: TRBV24-1

CDR3: CASRRGGINTEAFF
DNA: TGTGCCAGCCGGCGTGGGGGGATTAACACTGAAGCTTTCTTT
size: once
J: TRBJ1-1
D: -
V: TRBV28

CDR3: CASSLGVQATDTQYF
DNA: TGTGCCAGCAGCTTAGGTGTACAGGCCACAGATACGCAGTATTTT
size: -
J: TRBJ2-3
D: -
V: TRBV11-3

CDR3: CASSLAGWSGNTIYF
DNA: TGCGCCAGCAGCTTGGCAGGGTGGTCTGGAAACACCATATATTTT
size: few
J: TRBJ1-3
D: -
V: TRBV5-1

CDR3: CASSFGSPSTDTQYF
DNA: TGTGCCAGCAGCTTCGGGAGTCCGAGCACAGATACGCAGTATTTT
size: -
J: TRBJ2-3
D: -
V: TRBV11-3

CDR3: CASSFSRTSMSDEQFF
DNA: TGTGCCAGCAGTTTTTCTCGGACTAGTATGAGTGATGAGCAGTTCTTC
size: -
J: TRBJ2-1
D: TRBD2
V: TRBV27

CDR3: CASSYSSRSSGNTIYF
DNA: TGTGCCAGCAGTTACTCGTCGAGGTCTTCTGGAAACACCATATATTTT
size: -
J: TRBJ1-3
D: -
V: TRBV6-6

CDR3: CASSFGTGAGYTF
DNA: TGTGCCAGCAGTTTCGGGACAGGGGCTGGCTACACCTTC
size: -
J: TRBJ1-2
D: TRBD1
V: TRBV12-3/TRBV12-4

CDR3: CASSRDRLENTEAFF
DNA: TGTGCCAGCAGCAGGGACAGACTAGAGAACACTGAAGCTTTCTTT
size: -
J: TRBJ1-1
D: TRBD1
V: TRBV2

CDR3: CASSLLSGQIGYGYTF
DNA: TGTGCCAGCAGTTTATTGTCGGGACAGATAGGCTATGGCTACACCTTC
size: -
J: TRBJ1-2
D: TRBD1
V: TRBV28

CDR3: CASTMTGADEKLFF
DNA: TGTGCCAGCACCATGACAGGGGCGGATGAAAAACTGTTTTTT
size: -
J: TRBJ1-4
D: TRBD1
V: TRBV27

CDR3: CASSPRPRGLNTEAFF
DNA: TGCGCCAGCAGCCCCCGCCCGCGGGGGTTGAACACTGAAGCTTTCTTT
size: once
J: TRBJ1-1
D: -
V: TRBV5-1

CDR3: CSVGTASTDTQYF
DNA: TGCAGCGTTGGGACAGCCAGCACAGATACGCAGTATTTT
size: -
J: TRBJ2-3
D: -
V: TRBV29-1

CDR3: CASSLVRDYNSPLHF
DNA: TGTGCCAGCAGCCTTGTCAGGGACTATAATTCACCCCTCCACTTT
size: -
J: TRBJ1-6
D: -
V: TRBV7-9

CDR3: CASSLAVSSGRGVNCF
DNA: TGTGCCAGCAGCTTAGCGGTGTCTAGCGGGAGAGGTGTTAATTGCTTC
size: -
J: TRBJ2-7
D: TRBD2
V: TRBV7-9

CDR3: CASSPMTEGIQPQHF
DNA: TGTGCCAGCAGCCCGATGACGGAGGGAATTCAGCCCCAGCATTTT
size: many
J: TRBJ1-5
D: -
V: TRBV28

CDR3: CASLGLAGETQYF
DNA: TGTGCCAGTCTCGGACTAGCGGGAGAGACCCAGTACTTC
size: -
J: TRBJ2-5
D: TRBD2
V: TRBV19

CDR3: CASSLQTLNQPQHF
DNA: TGTGCCAGCAGTCTCCAGACACTGAATCAGCCCCAGCATTTT
size: -
J: TRBJ1-5
D: -
V: TRBV28

CDR3: CASSLDAGEGYGYTF
DNA: TGTGCCAGCAGCTTAGATGCGGGGGAGGGCTATGGCTACACCTTC
size: -
J: TRBJ1-2
D: -
V: TRBV11-2

CDR3: CATMGHTSYNEQFF
DNA: TGTGCCACCATGGGACACACCTCCTACAATGAGCAGTTCTTC
size: -
J: TRBJ2-1
D: -
V: TRBV28

CDR3: CASTYPETQYF
DNA: TGTGCCAGCACCTACCCGGAGACCCAGTACTTC
size: -
J: TRBJ2-5
D: -
V: TRBV6-5

CDR3: CASSLQMRAFF
DNA: TGTGCCAGCAGCTTACAGATGAGGGCTTTCTTT
size: -
J: TRBJ1-1
D: -
V: TRBV7-9

CDR3: CASSPDDSSGPYEQYF
DNA: TGTGCCAGCTCACCAGACGACAGCTCTGGACCATACGAGCAGTACTTC
size: -
J: TRBJ2-7
D: -
V: TRBV18

CDR3: CASSPDRGMNTEAFF
DNA: TGTGCCAGCAGCCCGGACAGGGGCATGAACACTGAAGCTTTCTTT
size: -
J: TRBJ1-1
D: TRBD1
V: TRBV7-2

CDR3: CASSLGQDYEQYF
DNA: TGTGCCAGCAGCTTGGGACAGGACTACGAGCAGTACTTC
size: -
J: TRBJ2-7
D: TRBD1
V: TRBV7-3

CDR3: CASSYQGPSAGNTIYF
DNA: TGTGCCAGCAGTTATCAGGGGCCCTCGGCTGGAAACACCATATATTTT
size: few
J: TRBJ1-3
D: -
V: TRBV6-6

CDR3: CASRLAGGGTDTQYF
DNA: TGTGCCAGTAGGTTAGCGGGGGGCGGCACAGATACGCAGTATTTT
size: few
J: TRBJ2-3
D: TRBD2
V: TRBV19

CDR3: CASNRQVNNSPLHF
DNA: TGTGCCAGCAACCGACAGGTCAATAATTCACCCCTCCACTTT
size: -
J: TRBJ1-6
D: -
V: TRBV5-6

CDR3: CASSQDTLNTEAFF
DNA: TGTGCCAGCAGCCAGGACACCTTGAACACTGAAGCTTTCTTT
size: once
J: TRBJ1-1
D: -
V: TRBV5-6

CDR3: CATSRGFRYHYEQYF
DNA: TGTGCAACGAGCCGGGGATTCCGGTACCACTACGAGCAGTACTTC
size: -
J: TRBJ2-7
D: -
V: TRBV30

CDR3: CAWSVSLNSPLHF
DNA: TGTGCCTGGAGTGTAAGCCTCAATTCACCCCTCCACTTT
size: -
J: TRBJ1-6
D: -
V: TRBV30

CDR3: CASSRDYQETQYF
DNA: TGTGCCAGCAGCCGGGACTACCAAGAGACCCAGTACTTC
size: once
J: TRBJ2-5
D: -
V: TRBV6-6

CDR3: CASSEVEEEQFF
DNA: TGTGCCAGCAGTGAAGTAGAGGAGGAGCAGTTCTTC
size: -
J: TRBJ2-1
D: -
V: TRBV2

CDR3: CASSLDRGRTEAFF
DNA: TGCGCCAGCAGCTTAGACAGGGGTCGTACTGAAGCTTTCTTT
size: once
J: TRBJ1-1
D: TRBD1
V: TRBV5-1

CDR3: CASRTTSGRAGTDTQYF
DNA: TGTGCCAGCAGGACGACTAGCGGGAGGGCCGGCACAGATACGCAGTATTTT
size: -
J: TRBJ2-3
D: TRBD2
V: TRBV2

CDR3: CASSFSTANVNEKLFF
DNA: TGTGCCAGCAGTTTCTCAACAGCCAATGTTAATGAAAAACTGTTTTTT
size: -
J: TRBJ1-4
D: -
V: TRBV28

CDR3: CARSLAATGHQGTEAFF
DNA: TGTGCCAGAAGCTTGGCCGCGACAGGGCACCAGGGCACTGAAGCTTTCTTT
size: once
J: TRBJ1-1
D: TRBD1
V: TRBV5-3

CDR3: CASSLARGGTDTQYF
DNA: TGTGCCAGCAGTTTAGCCCGGGGGGGCACAGATACGCAGTATTTT
size: -
J: TRBJ2-3
D: TRBD2
V: TRBV28

CDR3: CASSRGMNTEAFF
DNA: TGTGCCAGTAGTAGAGGGATGAACACTGAAGCTTTCTTT
size: once
J: TRBJ1-1
D: -
V: TRBV19

CDR3: CAADWRGTSPYEQYF
DNA: TGTGCCGCAGACTGGAGGGGGACTAGCCCCTACGAGCAGTACTTC
size: -
J: TRBJ2-7
D: TRBD2
V: TRBV19

CDR3: CATSRDRAEGQPQHF
DNA: TGTGCCACCAGCAGAGATCGGGCAGAGGGTCAGCCCCAGCATTTT
size: -
J: TRBJ1-5
D: -
V: TRBV15

CDR3: CASSLRAGGAEAFF
DNA: TGCGCCAGCAGCCTTCGAGCAGGGGGCGCGGAAGCTTTCTTT
size: -
J: TRBJ1-1
D: TRBD1
V: TRBV4-3

CDR3: CASSLEGVRFNEKLFF
DNA: TGCGCCAGCAGCTTGGAAGGGGTGCGATTTAATGAAAAACTGTTTTTT
size: -
J: TRBJ1-4
D: -
V: TRBV5-1

CDR3: CASSLKAAANRANVLTF
DNA: TGTGCCAGCAGCCTAAAGGCGGCTGCCAATCGGGCCAACGTCCTGACTTTC
size: -
J: TRBJ2-6
D: -
V: TRBV7-8

CDR3: CASSPSGTGISEQYF
DNA: TGTGCCAGCTCACCATCCGGGACAGGGATCTCCGAGCAGTACTTC
size: -
J: TRBJ2-7
D: TRBD1
V: TRBV18

CDR3: CASRRELNTGELFF
DNA: TGTGCCAGCAGGCGGGAGCTGAACACCGGGGAGCTGTTTTTT
size: few
J: TRBJ2-2
D: TRBD2
V: TRBV6-5

CDR3: CASSQDRSRGRTEAFF
DNA: TGCGCCAGCAGCCAAGATCGGAGCAGGGGTCGGACTGAAGCTTTCTTT
size: -
J: TRBJ1-1
D: -
V: TRBV4-1

CDR3: CASSPGQGHQPQHF
DNA: TGTGCCAGCAGCCCCGGACAGGGCCATCAGCCCCAGCATTTT
size: -
J: TRBJ1-5
D: TRBD1
V: TRBV28

CDR3: CASKRSGAHRGANVLTF
DNA: TGTGCCAGCAAAAGAAGCGGGGCCCATAGAGGGGCCAACGTCCTGACTTTC
size: -
J: TRBJ2-6
D: TRBD2
V: TRBV28

CDR3: CASSAGGSYEQYF
DNA: TGTGCCAGCAGCGCAGGGGGCTCCTACGAGCAGTACTTC
size: once
J: TRBJ2-7
D: TRBD1
V: TRBV27